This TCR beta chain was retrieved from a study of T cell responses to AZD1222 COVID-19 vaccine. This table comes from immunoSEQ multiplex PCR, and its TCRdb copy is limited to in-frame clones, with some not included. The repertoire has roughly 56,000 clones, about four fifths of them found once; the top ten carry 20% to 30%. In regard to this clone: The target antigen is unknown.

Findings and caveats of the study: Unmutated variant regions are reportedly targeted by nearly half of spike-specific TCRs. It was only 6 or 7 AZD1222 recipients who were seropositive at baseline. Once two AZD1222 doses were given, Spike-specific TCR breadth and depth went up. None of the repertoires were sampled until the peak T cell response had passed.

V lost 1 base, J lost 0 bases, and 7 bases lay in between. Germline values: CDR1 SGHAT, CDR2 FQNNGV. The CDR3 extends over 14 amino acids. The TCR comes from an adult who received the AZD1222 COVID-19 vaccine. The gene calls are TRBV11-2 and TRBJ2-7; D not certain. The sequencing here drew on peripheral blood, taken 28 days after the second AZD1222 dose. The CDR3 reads CASSLVQNSYEQYF. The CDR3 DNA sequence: TGTGCCAGCAGCTTAGTTCAGAACTCCTACGAGCAGTACTTC. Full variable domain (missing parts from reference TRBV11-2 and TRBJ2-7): EAGVAQSPRYKIIEKRQSVAFWCNPISGHATLYWYQQILGQGPKLLIQFQNNGVVDDSQLPKDRFSAERLKGVDSTLKIQPAKLEDSAVYLCASSLVQNSYEQYFGPGTRLTVT.